The 19 T cell receptor beta chains below come from one sample, sequenced in a study of cytomegalovirus exposure and HLA in healthy donors. 60 Vbeta and 13 Jbeta primers were used in PCR. Only in-frame clones appear in the TCRdb table, and some are missing; sequencing was by immunoSEQ multiplex PCR. The data show more than 100,000 clones, 66% seen once. The specimen was PBMCs. The origin of the receptors is a man aged 18 to 30 in good health and CMV-seronegative.

V usage is TRBV18 and J usage is TRBJ2-7; 9 bases match TRBD2. This CDR3 comprises 15 residues. V shed 4 bases and J 2 bases; nucleotides not matched to a gene: 6. Germline V gives CDR1 KGHSH, CDR2 LQKENI. The CDR3 loop reads CASSQEAGGPYEQYF. CDR3 sequence (DNA): TGTGCCAGCTCACAGGAGGCGGGAGGGCCCTACGAGCAGTACTTC.

The gene calls are TRBV10-3 and TRBJ2-1; 7 bases match TRBD2. Trimming at V came to 0 bases and at J to 2 bases, leaving 4 bases not matched to a gene. This CDR3 region has 16 residues. Germline V gene lookup returns CDR1 ENHRY and CDR2 SYGVKD. This CDR3 reads CAISESMAGAYNEQFF. CDR3 bases: TGTGCCATCAGTGAGTCAATGGCGGGGGCCTACAATGAGCAGTTCTTC.

The chain carries TRBV6-1 and TRBJ2-2; D uncertain. CDR1 is MNHNS and CDR2 is SASEGT in the germline V gene. Trimming pared 5 bases from V and 4 bases from J, leaving 8 bases between. This CDR3 region has 13 residues. CDR3: CASSLSLTGELFF. The CDR3 DNA follows: TGTGCCAGCAGTCTTTCACTCACCGGGGAGCTGTTTTTT.

This clone was detected only a few times. The chain combines TRBV27 with TRBJ2-7, with 9 bases that match TRBD1. Germline V gives CDR1 MNHEY, CDR2 SMNVEV (reference sequence). The CDR3 has 15 amino acids. Trimming cost V 6 bases and J 2 bases; bases outside gene matches: 8. The CDR3 DNA sequence: TGTGCCAGCAGACCTGGGACAGGGCAGGCCTACGAGCAGTACTTC. It is translated as CASRPGTGQAYEQYF.

This clone appeared once. This chain links TRBV6-6 with TRBJ2-7; a weak D match, TRBD1 (6 bases). The ends were cut back, 3 bases at V and 9 bases at J, with 9 bases in the middle. The CDR3 loop spans 11 amino acids. Germline-derived CDR1 and CDR2 are MNHNY and SVGAGI (reference sequence). CDR3 region: CASSYKDRQYF. The CDR3 DNA reads TGTGCCAGCAGTTATAAGGACAGGCAGTACTTC.

This clone showed up just a few times. V is TRBV19 and J is TRBJ2-2; weak D call: TRBD1 (5 bases). The CDR3 totals 14 residues. Germline V gene data show CDR1 as LNHDA and CDR2 as SQIVND (reference sequence). V was clipped by 3 bases and J by 5 bases, with 10 bases between them. CDR3 sequence reads: CASSIRGNTGELFF. In DNA, the CDR3 is TGTGCCAGTAGTATTAGGGGAAATACCGGGGAGCTGTTTTTT. The whole variable domain, remainder taken from reference TRBV19 and TRBJ2-2, is DGGITQSPKYLFRKEGQNVTLSCEQNLNHDAMYWYRQDPGQGLRLIYYSQIVNDFQKGDIAEGYSVSREKKESFPLTVTSAQKNPTAFYLCASSIRGNTGELFFGEGSRLTVL.

This clone was observed a few times. The chain uses TRBV6-5 and TRBJ1-1; 9 positions match TRBD1. V shed 6 bases, J shed 0 bases, and the junction held 2 bases outside the gene matches. The germline CDR1 and CDR2 sequences are MNHEY and SVGAGI. This CDR3 spans 14 amino acids. The chain's CDR3 is CASRRQGVNTEAFF. The CDR3 region has the DNA TGTGCCAGCAGGCGACAGGGGGTGAACACTGAAGCTTTCTTT.

This clone has a handful of counts. This chain connects TRBV19 to TRBJ2-6; D uncertain. V was cut by 7 bases and J by 1 base, with 5 bases left in between. The CDR3 consists of 13 residues. Per germline, CDR1 LNHDA and CDR2 SQIVND (reference sequence). In DNA form, the CDR3 reads TGTGCCAGTACCCCTTCTGGGGCCAACGTCCTGACTTTC. Translation gives CASTPSGANVLTF.

The rearrangement links TRBV29-1 to TRBJ2-5; D might be TRBD2 (5 bases). V lost 0 bases and J lost 3, with 11 bases in between. The CDR3 spans 14 residues. The germline gives CDR1 SQVTM, CDR2 ANQGSEA. The CDR3 nucleotides read TGCAGCGTTGAAGAGTCGTACGGGGAAGAGACCCAGTACTTC. This gives the protein CSVEESYGEETQYF.

This clone turned up a few times. This chain joins TRBV10-3 and TRBJ1-2, with 9 positions matching TRBD1. This CDR3 region has 15 residues. Trimming cost V 10 bases and J 0 bases; bases outside gene matches: 9. Per the germline V gene, CDR1 is ENHRY and CDR2 is SYGVKD. CDR3 region: CATRDRVDTNYGYTF. CDR3 DNA: TGTGCCACCCGGGACAGGGTGGATACTAACTATGGCTACACCTTC.

This clone occurred a few times. The CDR3 nucleotides read TGCGCCAGCAGTCAACAGGGGGCCTACGAGCAGTACTTC. This gives the protein CASSQQGAYEQYF. The chain employs TRBV23-1 and TRBJ2-7; 7 bases are a match to TRBD1. TRBV23-1 qualifies as an ORF whose function is uncertain. The V and J ends lost 2 bases and 2 bases, in that order; junction bases with no gene match: 0. This CDR3 has 13 residues.

This chain connects TRBV11-2 to TRBJ2-5; D gene uncertain. Germline CDR1 SGHAT, CDR2 FQNNGV. This CDR3 has 12 residues. V gave up 2 bases and J gave up 5 bases, with 6 bases separating them. The CDR3 protein is CASSLHGETQYF. The CDR3 region has the DNA TGTGCCAGCAGCTTACACGGGGAGACCCAGTACTTC.

The chain combines TRBV30 with TRBJ2-6, with 11 positions matching TRBD1. The germline V gene has CDR1 GTSNPN and CDR2 SVGIG (reference sequence). Germline trimming cut 5 bases from V and 1 base from J; bases unmatched to any gene: 1. The CDR3 has 15 amino acids. CDR3 region: CAWGQGASGANVLTF. DNA for the CDR3: TGTGCCTGGGGACAGGGGGCTTCTGGGGCCAACGTCCTGACTTTC.

This clone has only a few counts. This rearrangement joins TRBV7-2 to TRBJ1-2; no definite D call. The CDR3 extends over 13 amino acids. V shed 3 bases and J shed 0 bases, with 5 bases lying between them. Germline-derived CDR1 and CDR2 are SGHTA and FQGNSA. For the CDR3, the DNA is TGTGCCAGCAGCTTTGGAGCTAACTATGGCTACACCTTC. It codes for CASSFGANYGYTF. The full variable domain, in which reference TRBV7-2 and TRBJ1-2 provide the parts outside the CDR3, is GAGVSQSPSNKVTEKGKDVELRCDPISGHTALYWYRQSLGQGLEFLIYFQGNSAPDKSGLPSDRFSAERTGGSVSTLTIQRTQQEDSAVYLCASSFGANYGYTFGSGTRLTVV.

Concerning this clone itself: The same CDR3 also results from other DNA sequences found in this sample. The J gene is TRBJ2-5, the V gene TRBV7-9, with 8 bases aligning to TRBD1. This CDR3 is built from 14 residues. Per the germline V gene, CDR1 is SEHNR and CDR2 is FQNEAQ (reference sequence). The V gene end was trimmed by 5 bases and the J gene end by 2 bases; junction bases not matched to a gene: 4. The CDR3 reads CASSPRQGQETQYF. For the CDR3, the DNA is TGTGCCAGCAGCCCGAGACAGGGGCAAGAGACCCAGTACTTC. Together with reference TRBV7-9 and TRBJ2-5, the CDR3 gives the full variable domain: DTGVSQNPRHKITKRGQNVTFRCDPISEHNRLYWYRQTLGQGPEFLTYFQNEAQLEKSRLLSDRFSAERPKGSFSTLEIQRTEQGDSAMYLCASSPRQGQETQYFGPGTRLLVL.

This chain connects TRBV18 to TRBJ1-1; D unclear. CDR1 is KGHSH, CDR2 LQKENI, per germline. The CDR3 is made up of 12 amino acids. V lost 2 bases and J 7 bases, leaving 8 bases between the germline ends. CDR3: CASSPSFSEAFF. CDR3 in DNA: TGTGCCAGCTCACCAAGTTTCAGTGAAGCTTTCTTT.

The chain combines TRBV5-1 with TRBJ2-7; 8 positions agree with TRBD1. V shed 3 bases, J shed 1 base, and the junction held 0 bases outside the gene matches. This CDR3 is 13 amino acids long. Germline CDR1 reads SGHRS; CDR2 reads YFSETQ. This chain's CDR3 is CASSWDRSYEQYF. The DNA for the CDR3 is TGCGCCAGCAGCTGGGACAGGTCCTACGAGCAGTACTTC.

The chain joins TRBV7-9 to TRBJ2-7; 11 nucleotides align to TRBD2. J was trimmed by 6 bases and V by 5 bases; bases with no gene match: 6. There are 14 residues in the CDR3. Germline V gene data show CDR1 as SEHNR and CDR2 as FQNEAQ (reference sequence). CDR3 nucleotide sequence: TGTGCCAGCAGCCCGACTAGCGGGATTATCGAGCAGTACTTC. It codes for CASSPTSGIIEQYF.

The chain uses TRBV19 and TRBJ2-7, with 9 bases identical to TRBD2. Germline values: CDR1 LNHDA, CDR2 SQIVND (reference sequence). J gave up 2 bases and V 10 bases, and 18 bases lay outside the gene matches. The CDR3 length is 17 residues. The CDR3 sequence is CATSRTMASGETYEQYF. CDR3 coding DNA: TGTGCCACCTCTAGGACAATGGCTAGCGGGGAAACCTACGAGCAGTACTTC.